Listed below are T cell receptor beta chains from one sample, sequenced in a study of blood T cell repertoires in COVID-19. Produced via immunoSEQ multiplex PCR; TCRdb's table is partial and in-frame only. In the table there are approximately 190,000 clones, about four fifths of which are singletons. The sequenced material came from peripheral blood. These receptors originate from a man between 60 and 75 years old with acute or convalescent COVID-19. Both conserved end residues are part of each CDR3. The D gene is left open where the match is weak. Where a row states a size, it is once, few, many or the class of an expanded clone; other rows omit it.

j_gene: TRBJ1-5; v_gene: TRBV5-1; d_gene: TRBD1; abundance: few; CDR3nt: TGCGCCAGCAGCTTGACAGGGGGCGGCCAGCCCCAGCATTTT; CDR3aa: CASSLTGGGQPQHF
j_gene: TRBJ2-2; v_gene: TRBV3-1/TRBV3-2; d_gene: -; abundance: -; CDR3nt: TGTGCCAGCAGCCATTCGGGGGAGCTGTTTTTT; CDR3aa: CASSHSGELFF
j_gene: TRBJ2-2; v_gene: TRBV9; d_gene: -; abundance: -; CDR3nt: TGTGCCAGCAGCGGGTCGCAGGTTAACACCGGGGAGCTGTTTTTT; CDR3aa: CASSGSQVNTGELFF
j_gene: TRBJ2-1; v_gene: TRBV6-5; d_gene: TRBD2; abundance: few; CDR3nt: TGTGCCAGCAGTTATAGGAGCGGGAGGGTTTTCAATGAGCAGTTCTTC; CDR3aa: CASSYRSGRVFNEQFF
j_gene: TRBJ2-3; v_gene: TRBV27; d_gene: -; abundance: -; CDR3nt: TGTGCCAGCAGTTTAGCGCACACAGATACGCAGTATTTT; CDR3aa: CASSLAHTDTQYF
j_gene: TRBJ1-4; v_gene: TRBV21-1; d_gene: -; abundance: few; CDR3nt: TGTGCCAGCAGCTCCTCAGTTGAGGATACTAATGAAAAACTGTTTTTT; CDR3aa: CASSSSVEDTNEKLFF
j_gene: TRBJ1-3; v_gene: TRBV5-4; d_gene: TRBD1; abundance: -; CDR3nt: TGTGCCAGCAGCCCGGGACAGCCGAGCTCTGGAAACACCATATATTTT; CDR3aa: CASSPGQPSSGNTIYF
j_gene: TRBJ2-5; v_gene: TRBV10-2; d_gene: -; abundance: -; CDR3nt: TGCGCCAGCAAGGCCGCGGAGCACCAAGAGACCCAGTACTTC; CDR3aa: CASKAAEHQETQYF
j_gene: TRBJ2-7; v_gene: TRBV5-1; d_gene: TRBD2; abundance: -; CDR3nt: TGCGCCAGCAGCTTTAGCGGGGAGGCCTACGAGCAGTACTTC; CDR3aa: CASSFSGEAYEQYF
j_gene: TRBJ2-2; v_gene: TRBV5-1; d_gene: -; abundance: -; CDR3nt: TGCGCCAGCAGCTTCCGACAGGGAGGTACGCGGGCCGGGGAGCTGTTTTTT; CDR3aa: CASSFRQGGTRAGELFF
j_gene: TRBJ1-5; v_gene: TRBV19; d_gene: -; abundance: -; CDR3nt: TGTGCCACCTGGGACTCGCCTGGGGCTCAGCCCCAGCATTTT; CDR3aa: CATWDSPGAQPQHF
j_gene: TRBJ2-1; v_gene: TRBV25-1; d_gene: TRBD2; abundance: once; CDR3nt: TGTGCCAGCAGTGATGTCAAAGGACTAGCGGGTTCCTACAATGAGCAGTTCTTC; CDR3aa: CASSDVKGLAGSYNEQFF
j_gene: TRBJ1-5; v_gene: TRBV27; d_gene: TRBD1; abundance: -; CDR3nt: TGTGCCAGCAGTTTTGACGGGACAGATAGCAATCAGCCCCAGCATTTT; CDR3aa: CASSFDGTDSNQPQHF
j_gene: TRBJ2-7; v_gene: TRBV6-5; d_gene: TRBD1; abundance: -; CDR3nt: TGTGCCAGCAGTTCTCGGACAGGTCTACCCTACGAGCAGTACTTC; CDR3aa: CASSSRTGLPYEQYF
j_gene: TRBJ1-2; v_gene: TRBV4-1; d_gene: -; abundance: -; CDR3nt: TGCGCCAGCAGCCAAGAAATTAACAGGCGGGACGCGGGCTACACCTTC; CDR3aa: CASSQEINRRDAGYTF
j_gene: TRBJ2-1; v_gene: TRBV24-1; d_gene: -; abundance: -; CDR3nt: TGTGCCACCGGATGGGACTTGGGGAATGAGCAGTTCTTC; CDR3aa: CATGWDLGNEQFF